One and the same sample provided the 17 T cell receptor beta chains below, sequenced in a study of blood T cell repertoires in COVID-19. Profiled with immunoSEQ multiplex PCR; TCRdb holds only in-frame clones, not every one. The sample has roughly 100,000 clones, roughly 87% seen once. Material for sequencing was peripheral blood. These receptors all come from a man aged 45-60 years in a cohort sampled during active COVID-19.

The rearrangement uses TRBV7-9 and TRBJ1-2; tentatively, D is TRBD1 (6 bases). Germline lookup yields CDR1 SEHNR and CDR2 FQNEAQ (reference sequence). V shed 5 bases and J shed 2 bases, with 12 bases lying between them. This CDR3 is 14 amino acids long. The CDR3: CASSPGHGNYGYTF. In nucleotides, the CDR3 is TGTGCCAGCAGCCCGGGACACGGAAACTATGGCTACACCTTC.

The gene calls are TRBV3-1 (or the pseudogene TRBV3-2) and TRBJ2-5; TRBD2 matches at 8 bases. Trimming took 0 bases from V and 11 from J; bases not matched to a gene: 11. CDR3 length: 15 amino acids. Germline assignment: CDR1 LGHDT and CDR2 YNNKEL (reference sequence). The CDR3 loop reads CASSQDLRGGGEQYF. The CDR3 DNA reads as TGTGCCAGCAGCCAAGATCTACGGGGGGGCGGTGAACAGTACTTC.

This clone was observed a few times. The chain combines TRBV9 with TRBJ1-1; D gene ambiguous. Trimming took off 0 bases at V and 0 bases at J, with 3 bases between the two ends. Germline V CDR1 and CDR2: SGDLS, YYNGEE. The length of the CDR3 is 13 residues. As DNA, the CDR3 is TGTGCCAGCAGCGTAGCCTTGAACACTGAAGCTTTCTTT. As protein: CASSVALNTEAFF.

The chain is built from TRBV25-1 and TRBJ2-1; TRBD1 matches 12 bases. This CDR3 spans 15 amino acids. Germline V lookup: CDR1 MGHDK, CDR2 SYGVNS. Losses at the gene ends were 3 bases for V and 7 bases for J; bases not matched to a gene: 4. DNA for the CDR3: TGTGCCAGCAGTGATCTGGGACAGGGGGCTAATGAGCAGTTCTTC. Translated: CASSDLGQGANEQFF.

This sequence joins TRBV7-9 and TRBJ2-2, with 7 bases that match TRBD2. The V segment lost 5 bases and the J segment 4 bases; nucleotides outside the gene matches: 7. Germline lookup yields CDR1 SEHNR and CDR2 FQNEAQ (reference sequence). The CDR3 sequence is 15 residues long. The CDR3 DNA reads TGTGCCAGCAGCCCGCGGGGGAGCTCCACCGGGGAGCTGTTTTTT. It specifies CASSPRGSSTGELFF.

The chain carries TRBV11-2 and TRBJ2-6, with a possible D match to TRBD2 (6 bases). The CDR3 is 15 residues long. The V end was cut by 5 bases, the J end by 3 bases, with 11 bases between. Germline assignment: CDR1 SGHAT and CDR2 FQNNGV. CDR3 nucleotide sequence: TGTGCCAGCAGCCGGAGGGAGATTGGGGCCAACGTCCTGACTTTC. Protein: CASSRREIGANVLTF.

This clone has only one observation. The J gene is TRBJ2-3, the V gene TRBV12-3 or TRBV12-4, with no clear D. V lost 5 bases, J lost 6 bases, and 12 bases lay in between. The CDR3 sequence is 13 residues long. CDR3 in amino acids: CASSLGLWDTQYF. CDR3 in DNA: TGTGCCAGCAGTCTCGGGTTGTGGGATACGCAGTATTTT.

This clone has just a few counts. The V gene is TRBV6-5, the J gene TRBJ1-5; 7 bases are shared with TRBD1. V shed 5 bases, J shed 5 bases, and the junction held 0 bases outside the gene matches. Germline loops: CDR1 MNHEY, CDR2 SVGAGI. The CDR3 totals 12 residues. The CDR3 DNA sequence: TGTGCCAGCAGTACAGGGGATCAGCCCCAGCATTTT. Translated, it gives CASSTGDQPQHF.

This clone was picked up one time. This chain joins TRBV11-2 and TRBJ1-1; TRBD1 aligns across 8 bases. Germline CDR1 is SGHAT and CDR2 is FQNNGV. V lost 5 bases to trimming and J lost 7 bases; unmatched junction nucleotides: 9. The CDR3 has 14 amino acids. The CDR3 loop reads CASSRTGMGNEAFF. The CDR3 DNA reads TGTGCCAGCAGCCGGACAGGGATGGGGAATGAAGCTTTCTTT.

The V gene is TRBV6-6, the J gene TRBJ2-3; TRBD1 is a possible D gene (6 bases). With 7 bases removed from V and 0 bases from J, the gap between germline ends came to 8 bases. The CDR3 runs to 13 residues. Germline V CDR1 and CDR2: MNHNY, SVGAGI (reference sequence). Here the CDR3 DNA reads TGTGCCAGCATCGGACAGAGCACAGATACGCAGTATTTT. It specifies CASIGQSTDTQYF.

CDR3 amino acids: CASSPMGGVSTDTQYF. Written as DNA, the CDR3 is TGTGCCAGCAGCCCTATGGGGGGGGTCAGCACAGATACGCAGTATTTT. The chain carries TRBV28 and TRBJ2-3; 7 bases are a match to TRBD2. With V trimmed by 6 bases and J by 0 bases, 9 bases remained unmatched. The CDR3 loop spans 16 amino acids. Per the germline V gene, CDR1 is MDHEN and CDR2 is SYDVKM.

V usage is TRBV19 and J usage is TRBJ1-6, with D possibly being TRBD1 (5 bases). With 1 base removed from V and 3 bases from J, the gap between germline ends came to 19 bases. The CDR3 loop spans 19 amino acids. Germline V lookup: CDR1 LNHDA, CDR2 SQIVND (reference sequence). CDR3 sequence (DNA): TGTGCCAGTAGTATAGGTAGGGACTCCCTGCGAGGCTATAATTCACCCCTCCACTTT. This gives the protein CASSIGRDSLRGYNSPLHF.

The genes are TRBV7-3 and TRBJ2-1; the match to TRBD2 covers 11 bases. The germline V gene encodes CDR1 SGHTA and CDR2 FQGTGA. The CDR3 is made up of 17 amino acids. The trim removed 5 bases at V and 5 bases at J, leaving 11 bases unmatched. As DNA, the CDR3 is TGTGCCAGCAGCATCGAACTAGCGGGGGTTGGAAACAATGAGCAGTTCTTC. Translation gives CASSIELAGVGNNEQFF.

The chain couples TRBV7-9 to TRBJ2-2, with D possibly being TRBD1 (5 bases). The CDR3 is 14 residues long. Germline loops: CDR1 SEHNR, CDR2 FQNEAQ (reference sequence). The V and J ends lost 6 bases and 1 base respectively, with 9 bases between them. The DNA for the CDR3 is TGTGCCAGCAGACCCGACAGGAACACCGGGGAGCTGTTTTTT. This encodes CASRPDRNTGELFF.

The chain joins TRBV5-4 to TRBJ2-1; possible D gene TRBD1, 6 bases. Per germline, CDR1 SGHNT and CDR2 YYREEE (reference sequence). The CDR3 contains 14 residues. Trimming removed 4 bases at V and 5 bases at J, with 13 bases between. In DNA, the CDR3 is TGTGCCAGCAGCCCTGGGGGCGCAAACAATGAGCAGTTCTTC. Protein sequence: CASSPGGANNEQFF.

The rearrangement joins TRBV7-9 to TRBJ1-6; D is perhaps TRBD1 (5 bases). V lost 1 base to trimming and J lost 10 bases, with 11 bases between them. CDR1 and CDR2 (germline): SEHNR, FQNEAQ (reference sequence). This CDR3 comprises 14 residues. The CDR3: CASSLGQGLSPLHF. The CDR3 DNA is TGTGCCAGCAGCTTAGGCCAGGGTTTGTCACCCCTCCACTTT. Combining the CDR3 with reference TRBV7-9 and TRBJ1-6 gives the whole variable domain DTGVSQNPRHKITKRGQNVTFRCDPISEHNRLYWYRQTLGQGPEFLTYFQNEAQLEKSRLLSDRFSAERPKGSFSTLEIQRTEQGDSAMYLCASSLGQGLSPLHFGNGTRLTVT.

In DNA form, the CDR3 reads TGCAGCGGGGGACGACAAAACACTGAAGCTTTCTTT. Its protein product is CSGGRQNTEAFF. The chain links TRBV29-1 to TRBJ1-1, with a weak D call TRBD1 (5 bases). This CDR3 comprises 12 residues. CDR1 and CDR2 from the germline V gene are SQVTM and ANQGSEA. Trimming removed 7 bases from V and 2 bases from J, with 11 bases in between. Looking up the rest from reference TRBV29-1 and TRBJ1-1 gives the full variable domain: SAVISQKPSRDICQRGTSLTIQCQVDSQVTMMFWYRQQPGQSLTLIATANQGSEATYESGFVIDKFPISRPNLTFSTLTVSNMSPEDSSIYLCSGGRQNTEAFFGQGTRLTVV.